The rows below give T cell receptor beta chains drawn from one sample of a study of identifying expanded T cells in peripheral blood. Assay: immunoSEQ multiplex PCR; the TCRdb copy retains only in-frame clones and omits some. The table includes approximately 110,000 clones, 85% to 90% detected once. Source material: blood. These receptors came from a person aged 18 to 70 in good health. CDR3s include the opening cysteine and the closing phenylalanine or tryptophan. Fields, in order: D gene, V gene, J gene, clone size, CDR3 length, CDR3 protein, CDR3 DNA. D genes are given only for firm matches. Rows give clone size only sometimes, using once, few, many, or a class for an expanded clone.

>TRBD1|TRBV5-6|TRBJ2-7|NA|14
CASSLGTGTYEQYF
TGTGCCAGCAGCTTGGGGACAGGGACGTACGAGCAGTACTTC
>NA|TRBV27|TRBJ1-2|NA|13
CASSLGWGLGYTF
TGTGCCAGCAGTTTAGGTTGGGGTCTTGGCTACACCTTC
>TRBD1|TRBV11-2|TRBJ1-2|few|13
CASRGTGVIGYTF
TGTGCCAGCAGGGGTACAGGGGTCATTGGCTACACCTTC
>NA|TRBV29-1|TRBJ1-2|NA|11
CSVSRRYGYTF
TGCAGCGTTAGCCGACGGTATGGCTACACCTTC
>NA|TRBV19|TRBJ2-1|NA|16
CASSLTVASRGSEQFF
TGTGCCAGTAGTTTGACGGTGGCGAGCCGGGGGAGTGAGCAGTTCTTC
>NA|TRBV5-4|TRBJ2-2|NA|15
CASSPPGGNTGELFF
TGTGCCAGCAGCCCCCCCGGCGGGAACACCGGGGAGCTGTTTTTT
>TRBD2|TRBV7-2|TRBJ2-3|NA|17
CASSLGRSGGSHLTQYF
TGTGCCAGCAGCCTCGGTAGGAGCGGGGGCTCCCACCTCACGCAGTATTTT
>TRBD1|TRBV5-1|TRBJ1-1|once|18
CASSLAAQGAVWGTEAFF
TGCGCCAGCAGCTTGGCCGCACAGGGGGCCGTCTGGGGCACTGAAGCTTTCTTT
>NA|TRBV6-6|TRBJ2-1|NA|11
CASSLYNEQFF
TGTGCCAGCAGTTTGTACAATGAGCAGTTCTTC
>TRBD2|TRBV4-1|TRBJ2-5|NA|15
CASSQPRLAEETQYF
TGCGCCAGCAGCCAACCCAGACTAGCGGAGGAGACCCAGTACTTC
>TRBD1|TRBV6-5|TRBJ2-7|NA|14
CASSVPGTGGLEYF
TGTGCCAGCAGTGTACCCGGGACAGGGGGGTTGGAGTACTTC
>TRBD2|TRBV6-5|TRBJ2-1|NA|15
CASNRAGGTYNEQFF
TGTGCCAGCAATCGAGCGGGGGGTACCTACAATGAGCAGTTCTTC
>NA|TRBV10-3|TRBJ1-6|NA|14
CAISAGTPNSPLHF
TGTGCCATCAGTGCTGGGACACCCAATTCACCCCTCCACTTT
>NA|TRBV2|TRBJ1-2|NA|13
CASSDLGLYGYTF
TGTGCCAGCAGTGATCTGGGGCTGTATGGCTACACCTTC
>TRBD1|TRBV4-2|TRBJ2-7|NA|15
CASSQGRQGANEQYF
TGTGCCAGCAGCCAAGGGAGACAGGGAGCTAATGAGCAGTACTTC
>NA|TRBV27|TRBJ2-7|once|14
CASSLLSVGYEQYF
TGTGCCAGCAGTTTACTCTCGGTCGGGTACGAGCAGTACTTC
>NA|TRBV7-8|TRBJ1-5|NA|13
CASSPSAHQPQHF
TGTGCCAGCAGCCCTTCGGCCCATCAGCCCCAGCATTTT
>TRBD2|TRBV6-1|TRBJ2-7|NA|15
CAGRENTGGTYEQYF
TGTGCCGGAAGGGAGAATACGGGGGGAACCTACGAGCAGTACTTC
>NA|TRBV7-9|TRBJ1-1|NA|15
CASSSQTGMNTEAFF
TGTGCCAGCAGCTCGCAGACAGGAATGAACACTGAAGCTTTCTTT
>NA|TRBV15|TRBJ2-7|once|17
CATSRDRETGFPYEQYF
TGTGCCACCAGCAGAGATCGGGAGACAGGGTTTCCCTACGAGCAGTACTTC
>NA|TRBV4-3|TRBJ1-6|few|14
CASRVGRSNSPLHF
TGCGCCAGCAGAGTGGGCCGTTCTAATTCACCCCTCCACTTT
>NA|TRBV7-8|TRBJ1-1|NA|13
CASRYEQSGKAFF
TGTGCCAGCAGGTACGAACAGTCAGGGAAAGCTTTCTTT
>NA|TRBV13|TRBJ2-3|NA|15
CASSLGPAVTDTQYF
TGTGCCAGCAGCTTAGGTCCAGCGGTCACAGATACGCAGTATTTT
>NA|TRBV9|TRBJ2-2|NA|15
CASSVVAGAGGELFF
TGTGCCAGCAGCGTAGTGGCGGGGGCCGGCGGGGAGCTGTTTTTT
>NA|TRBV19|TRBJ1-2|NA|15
CASSPALGGNYGYTF
TGTGCCAGTAGTCCAGCCCTAGGGGGTAACTATGGCTACACCTTC
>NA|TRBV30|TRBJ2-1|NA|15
CAWSTYEIRDNEQFF
TGTGCCTGGAGTACATACGAAATTCGGGACAATGAGCAGTTCTTC
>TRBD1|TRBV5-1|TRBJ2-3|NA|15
CASSLGQGITDTQYF
TGCGCCAGCAGCTTAGGACAGGGGATCACAGATACGCAGTATTTT
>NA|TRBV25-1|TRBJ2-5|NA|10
CASSRETQYF
TGTGCCAGCAGTAGAGAGACCCAGTACTTC
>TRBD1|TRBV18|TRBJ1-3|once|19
CASSLLAGQGSISGNTIYF
TGTGCCAGCTCACTTCTAGCGGGACAGGGGTCCATCTCTGGAAACACCATATATTTT
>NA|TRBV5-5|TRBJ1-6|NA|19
CASSLDRGQGRSYNSPLHF
TGTGCCAGCAGCTTGGACCGAGGGCAGGGCAGATCCTATAATTCACCCCTCCACTTT
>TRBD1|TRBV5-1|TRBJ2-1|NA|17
CASSLNPRGAGTGEQFF
TGCGCCAGCAGCTTAAATCCCCGGGGTGCAGGGACAGGTGAGCAGTTCTTC
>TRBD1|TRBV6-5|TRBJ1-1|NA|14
CASSSQGLPTEAFF
TGTGCCAGCAGTTCACAGGGGCTCCCCACTGAAGCTTTCTTT
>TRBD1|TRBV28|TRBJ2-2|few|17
CASSGQGFVEDTGELFF
TGTGCCAGCAGTGGACAGGGGTTCGTGGAGGACACCGGGGAGCTGTTTTTT
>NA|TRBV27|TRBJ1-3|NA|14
CASRTVSSGNTIYF
TGTGCCAGCAGGACAGTTTCTTCTGGAAACACCATATATTTT
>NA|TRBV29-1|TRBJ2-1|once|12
CSVEGTLFEQFF
TGCAGCGTTGAGGGGACCCTCTTTGAGCAGTTCTTC
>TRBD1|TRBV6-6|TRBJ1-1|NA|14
CASSRGQANTEAFF
TGTGCCAGCAGCCGGGGACAGGCCAACACTGAAGCTTTCTTT
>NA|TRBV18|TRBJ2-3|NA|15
CASSPPGASTDTQYF
TGTGCCAGCTCACCACCGGGAGCTAGCACAGATACGCAGTATTTT
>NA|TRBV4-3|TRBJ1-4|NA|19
CASSQEATGPLATNEKLFF
TGCGCCAGCAGCCAAGAAGCAACAGGCCCGCTCGCAACTAATGAAAAACTGTTTTTT
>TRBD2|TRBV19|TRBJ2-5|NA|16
CASSISPGTNPSTQYF
TGTGCCAGTAGTATCTCCCCCGGGACTAACCCTTCCACTCAGTACTTC
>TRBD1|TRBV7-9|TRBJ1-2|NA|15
CASSSGQGAPYGYTF
TGTGCCAGCAGCTCGGGACAGGGGGCACCCTATGGCTACACCTTC
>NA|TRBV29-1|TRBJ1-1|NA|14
CSVELGPSNTEAFF
TGCAGCGTTGAACTGGGCCCTTCGAACACTGAAGCTTTCTTT
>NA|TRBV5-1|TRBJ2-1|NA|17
CASSSSPTGWGGNGQFF
TGCGCCAGCAGCTCGTCCCCGACAGGGTGGGGAGGGAATGGGCAGTTCTTC
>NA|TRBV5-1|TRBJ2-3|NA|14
CASSLGGFTDTQYF
TGCGCCAGCAGCTTGGGCGGATTCACAGATACGCAGTATTTT
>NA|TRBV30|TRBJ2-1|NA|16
CARTVGGRDIYNEQFF
TGTGCCCGGACCGTGGGGGGGCGAGATATATACAATGAGCAGTTCTTC
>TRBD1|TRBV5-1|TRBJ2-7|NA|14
CASSFTGQGYEQYF
TGCGCCAGCAGCTTTACGGGACAGGGCTACGAGCAGTACTTC
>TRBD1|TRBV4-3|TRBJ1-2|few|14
CASSHAGQTYGYTF
TGCGCCAGCAGCCACGCGGGACAGACTTATGGCTACACCTTC
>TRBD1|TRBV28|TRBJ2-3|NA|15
CASSSQTGITDTQYF
TGTGCCAGCAGTTCCCAGACAGGGATCACAGATACGCAGTATTTT
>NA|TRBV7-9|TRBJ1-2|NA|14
CASSFRTANYGYTF
TGTGCCAGCAGCTTTAGGACAGCTAACTATGGCTACACCTTC
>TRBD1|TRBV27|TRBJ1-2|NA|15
CASSFMAGGIYGYTF
TGTGCCAGCAGTTTTATGGCAGGGGGTATCTATGGCTACACCTTC
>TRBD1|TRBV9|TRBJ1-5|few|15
CASSSDGQGNQPQHF
TGTGCCAGCAGCTCCGATGGACAGGGTAATCAGCCCCAGCATTTT
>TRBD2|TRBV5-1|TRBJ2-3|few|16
CASSPGLDHTTDTQYF
TGCGCCAGCAGCCCAGGACTAGACCATACCACAGATACGCAGTATTTT
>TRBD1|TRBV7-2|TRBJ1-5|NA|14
CASSYDRASQPQHF
TGTGCCAGCAGCTACGACAGGGCAAGTCAGCCCCAGCATTTT